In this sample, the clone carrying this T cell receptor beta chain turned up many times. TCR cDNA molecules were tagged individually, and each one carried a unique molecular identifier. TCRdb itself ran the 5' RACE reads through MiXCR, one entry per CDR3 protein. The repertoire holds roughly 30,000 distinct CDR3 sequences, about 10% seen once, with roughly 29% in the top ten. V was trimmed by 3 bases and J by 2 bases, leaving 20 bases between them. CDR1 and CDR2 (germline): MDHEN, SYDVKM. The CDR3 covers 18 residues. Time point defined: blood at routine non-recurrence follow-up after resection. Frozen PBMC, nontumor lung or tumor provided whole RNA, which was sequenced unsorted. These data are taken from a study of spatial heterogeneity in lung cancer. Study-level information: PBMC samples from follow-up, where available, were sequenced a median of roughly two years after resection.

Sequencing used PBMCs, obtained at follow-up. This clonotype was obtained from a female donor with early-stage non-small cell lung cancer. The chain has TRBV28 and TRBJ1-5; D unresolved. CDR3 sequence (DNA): TGTGCCAGCAGTTTTGCGGAAGGGATGGGTTTGGGCAATCAGCCCCAGCATTTT. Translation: CASSFAEGMGLGNQPQHF.